What follows are 6 T cell receptor beta chains derived from one specimen sequenced in a study of shared clonotypes between healthy human individuals. Sequencing was performed with immunoSEQ multiplex PCR; in TCRdb, only in-frame clones are kept and a portion is missing. In the table there are 2 million to 3 million clones, over 85% of which are singletons. Sequencing was done on a sample of naive CD4+ T cells from PBMCs. The subset is: CD45RA+ positively selected. These receptors originate from a young man in good health. Some clones in this sample may be carry-over from other donors' samples.

This clone was seen once. The CDR3: CATSIETGKNQPQHF. Here the CDR3 DNA reads TGTGCCACCAGCATTGAGACAGGGAAAAATCAGCCCCAGCATTTT. The gene calls are TRBV15 and TRBJ1-5, with 7 positions matching TRBD1. Germline V gives CDR1 LNHNV, CDR2 YYDKDF (reference sequence). The V segment lost 4 bases and the J segment 4 bases; nucleotides outside the gene matches: 7. The CDR3 sequence is 15 residues long.

The rearrangement joins TRBV10-1 to TRBJ2-1; TRBD2 matches 10 bases. V dropped 10 bases and J dropped 4; count of bases not matched to a gene: 7. Germline CDR1 WNHNN, CDR2 SYGVQD (reference sequence). The CDR3 loop spans 14 amino acids. CDR3 in DNA: TGCGCCACCAAACTAGCGGGAACATACAATGAGCAGTTCTTC. Translation: CATKLAGTYNEQFF.

This clone showed up just a few times. The chain is built from TRBV2 and TRBJ2-7; the D is unclear. The V gene's germline CDR1 is SNHLY and CDR2 FYNNEI. Trimming cost V 2 bases and J 2 bases, with 10 bases left between them. The CDR3 loop spans 14 amino acids. This CDR3 is CASSESAATYEQYF. The CDR3, as DNA: TGTGCCAGCAGTGAATCGGCCGCAACCTACGAGCAGTACTTC. The full variable domain, with the rest looked up from reference TRBV2 and TRBJ2-7, is EPEVTQTPSHQVTQMGQEVILRCVPISNHLYFYWYRQILGQKVEFLVSFYNNEISEKSEIFDDQFSVERPDGSNFTLKIRSTKLEDSAMYFCASSESAATYEQYFGPGTRLTVT.

The genes are TRBV29-1 and TRBJ2-1; 12 positions match TRBD2. Germline loops: CDR1 SQVTM, CDR2 ANQGSEA. With V trimmed by 6 bases and J by 5 bases, 5 bases remained unmatched. There are 14 residues in the CDR3. CDR3 bases: TGCAGCGTGCTAGCGGGAGGGATGCACAATGAGCAGTTCTTC. It translates to CSVLAGGMHNEQFF.

The genes are TRBV28 and TRBJ1-4; no firm D call. The CDR3 runs to 14 residues. CDR1 MDHEN and CDR2 SYDVKM come from the germline V gene. The ends were cut back, 4 bases at V and 5 bases at J, with 11 bases in the middle. The CDR3 loop is CASSSGKGNEKLFF. DNA for the CDR3: TGTGCCAGCAGTTCTGGCAAAGGGAATGAAAAACTGTTTTTT.

Comments on this clone: The junction and the germline gene differ at one end; a read error may be behind it. V gene TRBV7-9 combines with J gene TRBJ1-1, with 9 bases identical to TRBD1. The length of the CDR3 is 15 residues. CDR1 and CDR2 (germline): SEHNR, FQNEAQ (reference sequence). The DNA for the CDR3 is TGTGCCAGCAGCCGCCGGGACAGGGAGAACAATGAAGCTTTCTTT. This encodes CASSRRDRENNEAFF.